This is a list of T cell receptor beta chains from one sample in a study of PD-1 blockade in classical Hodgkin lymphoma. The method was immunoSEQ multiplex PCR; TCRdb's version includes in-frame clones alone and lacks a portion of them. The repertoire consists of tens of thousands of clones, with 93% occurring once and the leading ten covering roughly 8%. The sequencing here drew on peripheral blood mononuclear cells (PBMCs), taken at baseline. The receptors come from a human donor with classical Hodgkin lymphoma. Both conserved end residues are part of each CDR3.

CDR3aa: CASSLEGQPQHF
j_gene: TRBJ1-5
v_gene: TRBV7-9

CDR3aa: CASSLAGPTEGYTF
j_gene: TRBJ1-2
v_gene: TRBV5-1

CDR3aa: CASSLAEMNTEAFF
j_gene: TRBJ1-1
v_gene: TRBV5-1

CDR3aa: CASSLGQTSTNEKLFF
j_gene: TRBJ1-4
v_gene: TRBV4-3

CDR3aa: CASSLRYNTGELFF
j_gene: TRBJ2-2
v_gene: TRBV27

CDR3aa: CASSKEGTGGSNTGELFF
j_gene: TRBJ2-2
v_gene: TRBV21-1

CDR3aa: CASSLEGAHQETQYF
j_gene: TRBJ2-5
v_gene: TRBV5-4

CDR3aa: CASSGTDAYEQYF
j_gene: TRBJ2-7
v_gene: TRBV5-5

CDR3aa: CSVDHRIWDGDNYGYTF
j_gene: TRBJ1-2
v_gene: TRBV29-1

CDR3aa: CASGFLGTEAFF
j_gene: TRBJ1-1
v_gene: TRBV12-5

CDR3aa: CAWSVFSSGETQYF
j_gene: TRBJ2-5
v_gene: TRBV30

CDR3aa: CASSEPADDTQYF
j_gene: TRBJ2-3
v_gene: TRBV2

CDR3aa: CASSLVGPVSSYEQYF
j_gene: TRBJ2-7
v_gene: TRBV5-1

CDR3aa: CATSRVGQGYEQYF
j_gene: TRBJ2-7
v_gene: TRBV15

CDR3aa: CASRSGGSTYEQYF
j_gene: TRBJ2-7
v_gene: TRBV27

CDR3aa: CASSLGFGKLQHF
j_gene: TRBJ1-5
v_gene: TRBV6-5

CDR3aa: CSVFFGASYEQYF
j_gene: TRBJ2-7
v_gene: TRBV29-1

CDR3aa: CASSLGVSGNTIYF
j_gene: TRBJ1-3
v_gene: TRBV7-9

CDR3aa: CASSLGAVGGNTIYF
j_gene: TRBJ1-3
v_gene: TRBV11-3

CDR3aa: CASSGILGNTGELFF
j_gene: TRBJ2-2
v_gene: TRBV7-6

CDR3aa: CASSPGLAGAYEQYF
j_gene: .
v_gene: TRBV7-2

CDR3aa: CASSEALSSGNTIYF
j_gene: TRBJ1-3
v_gene: TRBV2

CDR3aa: CASRDGWGLSGANVLTF
j_gene: TRBJ2-6
v_gene: TRBV4-2

CDR3aa: CASSLRPHFSTGNAGNTIYF
j_gene: TRBJ1-3
v_gene: TRBV13

CDR3aa: CASSQVGPSSYNEQFF
j_gene: TRBJ2-1
v_gene: TRBV4-1

CDR3aa: CASSLGGLAGDEQFF
j_gene: TRBJ2-1
v_gene: TRBV27

CDR3aa: CASSANRDGGTGELFF
j_gene: TRBJ2-2
v_gene: TRBV9

CDR3aa: CASSLFGQGRGTEAFF
j_gene: TRBJ1-1
v_gene: TRBV7-9

CDR3aa: CASSTGDRPYEQYF
j_gene: TRBJ2-7
v_gene: TRBV7-2

CDR3aa: CASSPPSGERGNEQFF
j_gene: TRBJ2-1
v_gene: TRBV18

CDR3aa: CASSRASTDTQYF
j_gene: TRBJ2-3
v_gene: TRBV9

CDR3aa: CASRSGNDHEQYF
j_gene: TRBJ2-7
v_gene: TRBV5-4

CDR3aa: CASRLGTSGYEQYF
j_gene: TRBJ2-7
v_gene: TRBV6-5

CDR3aa: CAISVLLGTGPSYEQYF
j_gene: TRBJ2-7
v_gene: TRBV10-3

CDR3aa: CASSEKPPTENTEAFF
j_gene: TRBJ1-1
v_gene: TRBV25-1

CDR3aa: CASSLTICPDSRETNEKLFF
j_gene: TRBJ1-4
v_gene: TRBV7-3

CDR3aa: CASSQSAGGTNEQFF
j_gene: TRBJ2-1
v_gene: TRBV16